This is a list of T cell receptor beta chains from one sample in a study of shared clonotypes between healthy human individuals. The table came from immunoSEQ multiplex PCR; TCRdb's copy has only in-frame clones and leaves some out. The repertoire holds approximately 2.4 million clones, around 95% seen once, with 0.13% in the top ten. Sequenced input: naive CD4+ T cells sorted from blood. The source of these receptors is a man aged 18-30 years in good health. CDR3s include the opening cysteine and the closing phenylalanine or tryptophan. Fields, in order: J gene, CDR3 length, clone size, V gene, D gene, CDR3 protein, CDR3 DNA. D genes are given only for firm matches. Clone size is stated in some rows and not others, as once, few, many or a class when expanded.

TRBJ1-5 | 12 | . | TRBV2 | . | CASRGSNQPQHF | TGTGCCAGCAGGGGAAGCAATCAGCCCCAGCATTTT
TRBJ2-3 | 14 | . | TRBV9 | TRBD1 | CASSGTGITDTQYF | TGTGCCAGCAGCGGGACAGGAATCACAGATACGCAGTATTTT
TRBJ1-4 | 14 | . | TRBV5-1 | . | CASSLGGTGEKLFF | TGCGCCAGCAGCTTGGGCGGGACGGGGGAAAAACTGTTTTTT
TRBJ2-1 | 12 | . | TRBV6-7 | . | CASSYPSWEQFF | TGTGCCAGCAGTTACCCGAGTTGGGAGCAGTTCTTC
TRBJ1-6 | 15 | once | TRBV18 | TRBD1 | CASSSVGQGRSPLHF | TGTGCCAGCTCATCAGTGGGACAGGGGCGTTCACCCCTCCACTTT
TRBJ2-5 | 13 | . | TRBV5-6 | TRBD1 | CASRQGAQETQYF | TGTGCCAGCAGACAGGGGGCGCAGGAGACCCAGTACTTC
TRBJ2-5 | 13 | . | TRBV6-1 | . | CASSEINQETQYF | TGTGCCAGCAGTGAGATTAACCAAGAGACCCAGTACTTC
TRBJ1-1 | 14 | . | TRBV18 | TRBD1 | CASSSTDRGTIAFF | TGTGCCAGCTCATCGACGGACAGGGGTACGATAGCTTTCTTT
TRBJ1-2 | 18 | . | TRBV19 | . | CASSIGPGSPRLKYGYTF | TGTGCCAGTAGTATAGGACCCGGGAGTCCGCGTTTAAAGTATGGCTACACCTTC
TRBJ2-7 | 9 | . | TRBV20-1 | . | CSARGQLPF | TGCAGTGCTAGAGGACAGCTCCCCTTC
TRBJ1-1 | 11 | . | TRBV30 | . | CAWSVGQGAFF | TGTGCCTGGAGTGTAGGTCAGGGAGCTTTCTTT
TRBJ1-1 | 14 | once | TRBV11-2 | . | CASSLVETGVEAFF | TGTGCCAGCAGCTTAGTCGAGACAGGTGTTGAAGCTTTCTTT
TRBJ1-6 | 17 | . | TRBV13 | . | CASTPEPWAQGHSPLHF | TGTGCCAGCACTCCTGAACCATGGGCACAGGGCCATTCACCCCTCCACTTT
TRBJ2-7 | 15 | . | TRBV10-1 | TRBD1 | CASSEGTGGIYEQYF | TGCGCCAGCAGTGAGGGGACAGGGGGTATCTACGAGCAGTACTTC
TRBJ2-3 | 16 | . | TRBV9 | . | CASSARRTGSTDTQYF | TGTGCCAGCAGCGCAAGGAGGACGGGTAGCACAGATACGCAGTATTTT
TRBJ2-5 | 15 | . | TRBV4-1 | . | CASSQDGSGSETQYF | TGCGCCAGCAGCCAAGATGGGTCAGGTTCAGAGACCCAGTACTTC
TRBJ2-5 | 15 | . | TRBV2 | . | CASSTRGRELETQYF | TGTGCCAGCAGCACCAGGGGCAGGGAGCTAGAGACCCAGTACTTC
TRBJ2-7 | 12 | . | TRBV7-2 | . | CASSSPSYEQYF | TGTGCCAGCAGCTCCCCCTCTTACGAGCAGTACTTC
TRBJ1-1 | 12 | . | TRBV6-5 | . | CASSYTGSEAFF | TGTGCCAGCAGTTACACAGGGAGTGAAGCTTTCTTT
TRBJ1-5 | 13 | . | TRBV4-3 | . | CASSQAGNQPQHF | TGCGCCAGCAGCCAAGCCGGGAATCAGCCCCAGCATTTT
TRBJ1-1 | 15 | . | TRBV9 | . | CASSVEGGSNTEAFF | TGTGCCAGCAGCGTAGAAGGCGGTTCGAACACTGAAGCTTTCTTT
TRBJ2-7 | 13 | . | TRBV5-1 | . | CASSVTSLYEQYF | TGCGCCAGCAGCGTGACGTCCCTCTACGAGCAGTACTTC
TRBJ2-3 | 16 | . | TRBV7-9 | TRBD2 | CASSYLAGGPLDTQYF | TGTGCCAGCAGCTATCTAGCGGGAGGGCCTTTAGATACGCAGTATTTT
TRBJ1-2 | 13 | . | TRBV29-1 | . | CSVTGTWTDGYTF | TGCAGCGTTACGGGAACCTGGACTGATGGCTACACCTTC
TRBJ2-7 | 15 | . | TRBV6-7 | TRBD1 | CASSYSQGAEDEQYF | TGTGCCAGCAGTTACTCCCAGGGGGCGGAGGACGAGCAGTACTTC
TRBJ2-5 | 20 | . | TRBV4-1 | TRBD2 | CASSHDTGTSGGASVQTQYF | TGCGCCAGCAGCCACGACACCGGGACTAGCGGGGGGGCCAGTGTACAGACCCAGTACTTC
TRBJ1-2 | 14 | once | TRBV15 | . | CATSREVGTDGYTF | TGTGCCACCAGCAGAGAGGTAGGGACGGATGGCTACACCTTC
TRBJ1-3 | 13 | . | TRBV2 | . | CASGASSGNTIYF | TGTGCGTCAGGGGCCAGCTCTGGAAACACCATATATTTT
TRBJ2-1 | 17 | . | TRBV7-8 | . | CASSLAGKLAGNNEQFF | TGTGCCAGCAGCTTAGCGGGGAAGTTGGCGGGGAATAATGAGCAGTTCTTC
TRBJ2-3 | 13 | once | TRBV5-1 | TRBD2 | CASSPGGQDTQYF | TGCGCCAGCAGCCCGGGGGGGCAAGATACGCAGTATTTT
TRBJ2-5 | 14 | . | TRBV19 | . | CASSTLDGGGTQYF | TGTGCCAGTAGTACCCTGGACGGTGGAGGGACCCAGTACTTC
TRBJ1-3 | 17 | . | TRBV6-1 | TRBD1 | CASSALTGTLSGNTIYF | TGTGCCAGCAGTGCCTTGACAGGGACCCTCTCTGGAAACACCATATATTTT
TRBJ2-7 | 15 | . | TRBV18 | . | CASSLRRDQAYEQYF | TGTGCCAGCTCACTACGCCGGGACCAAGCCTACGAGCAGTACTTC
TRBJ2-2 | 13 | . | TRBV10-3 | . | CAIPAGSGGELFF | TGTGCCATCCCGGCAGGGAGCGGCGGGGAGCTGTTTTTT
TRBJ1-1 | 15 | . | TRBV5-4 | . | CASSFPPGANTEAFF | TGTGCCAGCAGCTTTCCTCCCGGAGCCAACACTGAAGCTTTCTTT
TRBJ2-3 | 12 | . | TRBV5-1 | . | CASSFEGVTQYF | TGCGCCAGCAGCTTTGAGGGGGTTACGCAGTATTTT
TRBJ2-7 | 14 | . | TRBV11-2 | . | CASSLGGFAYEQYF | TGTGCCAGCAGCTTAGGAGGATTCGCCTACGAGCAGTACTTC